This T cell receptor (beta chain) was profiled in a study of blood T cells in healthy people across ages (dated by TCRdb to between 2014 and 2016). About the study as a whole: In model experiments, template switching captured roughly one uniquely barcoded TCR beta cDNA molecule for every two T cells. Age-related changes in TCR beta repertoire diversity were measured in the study by deep sequencing normalized with unique cDNA molecular identifiers. The donors were split into four age groups: young (average about 15 years), middle-aged (nearly 40), aged (approximately 60) and long-lived (about 74). Donors of different ages were randomly distributed across sequencing lanes to avoid experimental bias. The study analyzed two additional independent replicas of 1 million unique cDNA reads from the same blood draw for two donors, one aged 18 to 30 and one aged 80 or older. Study-wide conclusions, independent of this receptor: Compared with the aged group, more naive CD4+ T cells, fewer expanded clones and increased TCR diversity were shown by the long-lived group, suggesting age selection. Because profiling used bulk unsorted PBMCs, naive and antigen-experienced compartments could not be compared conclusively. Total diversity estimates from one million sequenced T cells were considered lower bounds and underestimates. Observed TCR beta diversity per million T cells fell roughly linearly with age, and a significant reduction was already apparent by age approximately 40. Donor CMV infection status was unknown, potentially confounding age-related changes in expanded clonotypes. Observed TCR beta diversity correlated strongly with the percentage of naive T cells measured by flow cytometry.

This clonotype was counted a few times. The specificity of this receptor is unknown. No much larger clone is present one base from it, and per-base qualities are unavailable. Taken from cysteine to phenylalanine, the CDR3 has 16 residues. Only the CDR3 region is kept as DNA, spanning 48 bases read in frame from base 1. The germline V gene (reference sequence) yields MNHEY for CDR1 and SMNVEV for CDR2. To prepare the library, 5' RACE was applied. These reads were obtained on an Illumina HiSeq 2500. A second PCR of 7 to 11 cycles was performed with a sample-barcoded 5' primer and a J-beta primer mix. Each TCR beta cDNA molecule received a unique molecular identifier from a template-switch 5' adaptor carrying 12 random nucleotides. At least 2.5 million CDR3-containing paired-end reads were obtained from each sample. First-strand cDNA was synthesized from all RNA with the Mint cDNA synthesis kit, primed by a TRBC-specific oligonucleotide. Following uracil-DNA glycosylase treatment, all cDNA underwent a first 18-cycle PCR with the universal primers M1SS and BC2_uni_R. The published analysis was carried out like this. For normalization, 1 million high-quality reads were randomly selected from each sample, with every read carrying a distinct molecular identifier. Reads with shared molecular identifiers were discarded instead of being binned into consensus sequences. MiTCR, with a Q25 quality threshold and the strictest error-elimination algorithm, was used for CDR3 identification, clonotype clustering and error correction. A nonparametric unseen species model with Euler transformation was used to estimate lower-bound total TCR beta diversity. The raw public data were reprocessed by TCRdb itself: fastp quality trimming at Q25, MiXCR clonotype calling, in-frame beta chains only. A single entry per CDR3 protein holds the most common genes and DNA from its merged rows. TCRdb, not the authors, supplied the V and J calls. The sample table records about 970,000 distinct CDR3 sequences; approximately 50% of these occur just once. 20% to 25% of the sample goes to the ten largest clones.

Donors were a few dozen systemically healthy Caucasian individuals from Russia aged 6 to 90 years. Each donor gave 9 to 10 milliliters of peripheral blood, collected into EDTA-treated Vacutainer tubes. PBMCs were isolated by Ficoll-Paque density-gradient centrifugation, with at least 6.5 million obtained per sample. Total RNA was extracted from PBMCs with Trizol reagent, with at least 5 micrograms obtained per sample. The percentages of naive CD45RAhigh/CD27high T cells were determined by flow cytometry on a PBMC aliquot from every donor. Sequencing was performed on blood. Recombination connected TRBV27 to TRBJ2-4, with 7 bases matching TRBD1. The last part of the DNA fits TRBJ2-7 better; the J call may be wrong. This sequence was found in a woman between 55 and 75 years old in good health. Here the CDR3 is given as CASSVSTGSIVYEQYF. Here is the DNA: TGTGCCAGCAGTGTTTCGACAGGGTCTATAGTTTACGAGCAGTACTTC.